Presented here are 29 T cell receptor beta chains from one specimen sequenced in a study of shared clonotypes between healthy human individuals. Method: immunoSEQ multiplex PCR; TCRdb's copy keeps in-frame clones and lacks some. The repertoire holds roughly 2.5 million clones, with around 94% as singletons. The sample consisted of naive CD4+ T cells sorted from blood. Subset specified: CD45RA+ positively selected. The receptors were gathered from a man between 18 and 35 years old in good health.

The chain links TRBV28 to TRBJ2-7; TRBD1 aligns across 12 bases. This CDR3 has 13 amino acids. V shed 10 bases, J shed 2 bases, and the junction held 3 bases outside the gene matches. Germline lookup yields CDR1 MDHEN and CDR2 SYDVKM. The CDR3 sequence: CATRDRGPYEQYF. The CDR3 DNA reads TGTGCCACCCGGGACAGGGGGCCCTACGAGCAGTACTTC.

The V gene is TRBV7-9, the J gene TRBJ1-5, with D tentatively TRBD1 (6 bases). V was cut by 5 bases and J by 7 bases, with 18 bases left in between. Germline V gene data show CDR1 as SEHNR and CDR2 as FQNEAQ (reference sequence). CDR3 length: 15 residues. The CDR3 DNA sequence: TGTGCCAGCAGCCCGGACAGCGGACATGGACAGCCCCAGCATTTT. Translation gives CASSPDSGHGQPQHF.

This clone was observed once. The chain joins TRBV5-4 to TRBJ2-1; D may correspond to TRBD1 or TRBD2 (5 bases each). Germline CDR1 SGHNT, CDR2 YYREEE (reference sequence). CDR3 size: 14 residues. V dropped 3 bases and J dropped 7 bases, with 14 bases sitting between them. The CDR3 DNA reads as TGTGCCAGCAGCTCACAGGACTTGGTGAATGAGCAGTTCTTC. Translated: CASSSQDLVNEQFF.

This sequence joins TRBV11-2 and TRBJ2-4, with 7 bases fitting TRBD2. Trimming at V came to 2 bases and at J to 3 bases, leaving 4 bases not matched to a gene. CDR3 length: 15 residues. CDR1 and CDR2 from the germline V gene are SGHAT and FQNNGV. The CDR3 region is CASSLRGGGKNIQYF. DNA for the CDR3: TGTGCCAGCAGCTTACGCGGGGGTGGCAAAAACATTCAGTACTTC.

V gene TRBV7-2 combines with J gene TRBJ1-2; no clear D. Trimming removed 1 base from V and 0 bases from J, with 6 bases in between. CDR1 and CDR2 (germline): SGHTA, FQGNSA. CDR3 size: 14 residues. The DNA of the CDR3 is TGTGCCAGCAGCTTAGGGTCAACTAACTATGGCTACACCTTC. This translates into CASSLGSTNYGYTF. The variable domain in full, completed from reference TRBV7-2 and TRBJ1-2, reads GAGVSQSPSNKVTEKGKDVELRCDPISGHTALYWYRQSLGQGLEFLIYFQGNSAPDKSGLPSDRFSAERTGGSVSTLTIQRTQQEDSAVYLCASSLGSTNYGYTFGSGTRLTVV.

This chain uses TRBV18 with TRBJ2-1; D gene unclear. V was shortened by 6 bases and J by 5 bases, with 11 bases between the two germline ends. CDR1 is KGHSH and CDR2 is LQKENI in the germline V gene. The CDR3 consists of 13 residues. The CDR3 nucleotides are TGTGCCAGCTCCGGAGAGGTCAACAATGAGCAGTTCTTC. It encodes CASSGEVNNEQFF.

V and J are TRBV7-9 and TRBJ2-3, with 12 bases aligning to TRBD2. Unmatched junction bases numbered 15, after V lost 7 bases and J lost 7 bases. The CDR3 is made up of 17 amino acids. The germline V gene has CDR1 SEHNR and CDR2 FQNEAQ (reference sequence). Written as DNA, the CDR3 is TGTGCCAGCACCCAAGGCACTAGCGGGGGGCCCGGGAATACGCAGTATTTT. Translating it yields CASTQGTSGGPGNTQYF.

A remark on this clone: The sample contains more than one DNA sequence encoding this CDR3. The gene calls are TRBV5-1 and TRBJ2-1; D uncertain. Germline V CDR1 and CDR2: SGHRS, YFSETQ. CDR3 length: 16 amino acids. Trimming removed 0 bases from V and 1 base from J, with 11 bases in between. The CDR3 nucleotides read TGCGCCAGCAGCTTGGCAGGCGGACCTTCCTACAATGAGCAGTTCTTC. Protein: CASSLAGGPSYNEQFF. The variable domain in full, completed from reference TRBV5-1 and TRBJ2-1, reads KAGVTQTPRYLIKTRGQQVTLSCSPISGHRSVSWYQQTPGQGLQFLFEYFSETQRNKGNFPGRFSGRQFSNSRSEMNVSTLELGDSALYLCASSLAGGPSYNEQFFGPGTRLTVL.

The rearrangement uses TRBV6-1 and TRBJ2-7; tentative D call: TRBD1 (6 bases). The V and J ends lost 3 bases and 4 bases respectively, with 10 bases between them. The CDR3 runs 13 residues. Germline lookup yields CDR1 MNHNS and CDR2 SASEGT. The CDR3: CASSDRGRYEQYF. The CDR3 DNA reads as TGTGCCAGCAGTGACAGGGGCAGGTACGAGCAGTACTTC.

This clone was detected only once. The chain carries TRBV18 and TRBJ2-6; D is ambiguous. This CDR3 is built from 16 residues. Germline CDR1 is KGHSH and CDR2 is LQKENI. Trimming removed 3 bases from V and 0 bases from J, with 9 bases in between. Here the CDR3 reads CASSPVPVSGANVLTF. CDR3 sequence (DNA): TGTGCCAGCTCACCGGTCCCAGTCTCTGGGGCCAACGTCCTGACTTTC.

The J gene is TRBJ2-1, the V gene TRBV18; D is possibly TRBD1 or TRBD2 (5 bases each). Per germline, CDR1 KGHSH and CDR2 LQKENI. The CDR3 runs 15 residues. Trimming shortened V by 3 bases and J by 8 bases, and 17 bases separated the two germline ends. The CDR3 nucleotides are TGTGCCAGCTCACCCCGGTCGGGGCCGAGCGATGAGCAGTTCTTC. As protein: CASSPRSGPSDEQFF.

This clone has just one count. V usage is TRBV9 and J usage is TRBJ1-6, with a tentative D call TRBD1 (6 bases). CDR3 size: 15 residues. Trimming cost V 5 bases and J 7 bases, with 16 bases left between them. Germline V gene data show CDR1 as SGDLS and CDR2 as YYNGEE. CDR3 sequence (DNA): TGTGCCAGCAGAGAAGGTGGACAGTCAAATTCACCCCTCCACTTT. Protein product: CASREGGQSNSPLHF. The full variable domain, with the rest looked up from reference TRBV9 and TRBJ1-6, is DSGVTQTPKHLITATGQRVTLRCSPRSGDLSVYWYQQSLDQGLQFLIQYYNGEERAKGNILERFSAQQFPDLHSELNLSSLELGDSALYFCASREGGQSNSPLHFGNGTRLTVT.

This sequence joins TRBV2 and TRBJ2-1, with 14 bases fitting TRBD2. The CDR3 extends over 19 amino acids. V dropped 6 bases and J dropped 7; count of bases not matched to a gene: 17. Per the germline V gene, CDR1 is SNHLY and CDR2 is FYNNEI. CDR3 in amino acids: CASSASTSGRAIRKNEQFF. The DNA for the CDR3 is TGTGCCAGCAGCGCCTCGACTAGCGGGAGGGCCATCAGGAAGAATGAGCAGTTCTTC.

The V call is TRBV10-2, the J call TRBJ2-3, with TRBD2 matching over 8 bases. Germline CDR1 reads WSHSY; CDR2 reads SAAADI. The V gene end was trimmed by 8 bases and the J gene end by 6 bases; junction bases not matched to a gene: 19. The CDR3 covers 17 residues. The CDR3 is CASLEGLISGGVDTQYF. CDR3 bases: TGCGCCAGCCTTGAAGGGTTAATCAGCGGGGGTGTTGATACGCAGTATTTT.

The chain joins TRBV2 to TRBJ1-2, with D possibly matching TRBD1 (6 bases). Trimming pared 4 bases from V and 0 bases from J, leaving 12 bases between. Germline V gives CDR1 SNHLY, CDR2 FYNNEI. This CDR3 has 15 amino acids. DNA of the CDR3: TGTGCCAGCAGTGCCCGACAGGAAACTAACTATGGCTACACCTTC. Its translation is CASSARQETNYGYTF.

The chain recombines TRBV27 with TRBJ2-1, with 9 nucleotides matching TRBD1. The CDR3 contains 13 residues. V dropped 5 bases and J dropped 9; count of bases not matched to a gene: 5. The germline gives CDR1 MNHEY, CDR2 SMNVEV (reference sequence). CDR3 loop: CASSGTGKIEQFF. The CDR3 nucleotides are TGTGCCAGCAGTGGGACAGGGAAAATTGAGCAGTTCTTC.

A single count supports this clone. Other DNA sequences in the sample encode the same CDR3. This chain joins TRBV6-6 and TRBJ1-2; TRBD1 is a possible D gene (5 bases). With 6 bases removed from V and 4 bases from J, the gap between germline ends came to 12 bases. Looked up from germline, CDR1 is MNHNY and CDR2 is SVGAGI (reference sequence). The CDR3 runs 13 residues. CDR3 coding DNA: TGTGCCAGCAGCCAGGGCCAGGGCTATGGCTACACCTTC. Translation gives CASSQGQGYGYTF.

With respect to this clone: Other DNA sequences of this sample code for an identical CDR3. V is TRBV15 and J is TRBJ2-7; unclear D gene. Germline lookup yields CDR1 LNHNV and CDR2 YYDKDF (reference sequence). CDR3 length: 16 amino acids. The V gene lost 0 bases and the J gene lost 0 bases, with 12 bases spanning the gap. CDR3 nucleotide sequence: TGTGCCACCAGCAGAGATCGGCCAGGAATCTCCTACGAGCAGTACTTC. This encodes CATSRDRPGISYEQYF.

The chain carries TRBV6-5 and TRBJ2-7; D tentatively reads TRBD1 or TRBD2 (5 bases each). The CDR3 runs 14 residues. V was shortened by 2 bases and J by 7 bases, with 15 bases between the two germline ends. Germline CDR1 reads MNHEY; CDR2 reads SVGAGI. This CDR3 is CASSYRQPSGEQYF. The CDR3 region has the DNA TGTGCCAGCAGTTACCGACAGCCCTCGGGAGAGCAGTACTTC.

This clone came up a few times. The chain has TRBV6-5 and TRBJ1-5; no clear D. This CDR3 has 15 residues. Germline CDR1 and CDR2: MNHEY and SVGAGI. Trimming cost V 4 bases and J 0 bases, with 10 bases left between them. The CDR3 nucleotides read TGTGCCAGCAGTTCAGCCCCGTATAGCAATCAGCCCCAGCATTTT. Protein sequence: CASSSAPYSNQPQHF.

The V call is TRBV30, the J call TRBJ1-2; a weak D match, TRBD1 (6 bases). From germline, CDR1 is GTSNPN and CDR2 SVGIG (reference sequence). The V end was cut by 3 bases, the J end by 5 bases, with 16 bases between. The CDR3 is made up of 14 amino acids. CDR3 protein: CAWSPLSGTYGYTF. CDR3 bases: TGTGCCTGGAGCCCTCTTTCCGGGACATATGGCTACACCTTC.

The chain combines TRBV7-2 with TRBJ1-2; D possibly corresponds to TRBD1 (5 bases). Germline CDR1 is SGHTA and CDR2 is FQGNSA. This CDR3 has 16 residues. Trimming pared 1 base from V and 0 bases from J, leaving 12 bases between. CDR3 sequence reads: CASSLDWVTANYGYTF. The CDR3 DNA is TGTGCCAGCAGCTTAGATTGGGTGACAGCTAACTATGGCTACACCTTC.

The chain carries TRBV6-5 and TRBJ1-6; a weak D match, TRBD1 (5 bases). V lost 4 bases to trimming and J lost 10 bases, with 11 bases between them. The CDR3 consists of 13 residues. The germline gives CDR1 MNHEY, CDR2 SVGAGI. This CDR3 reads CASSSQGGSPLHF. CDR3 nucleotide sequence: TGTGCCAGCAGTTCCCAGGGAGGGTCACCCCTCCACTTT.

J is TRBJ1-2 and V is TRBV5-4; 7 nucleotides line up with TRBD1. The CDR3 length is 15 residues. Germline values: CDR1 SGHNT, CDR2 YYREEE (reference sequence). Trimming took 4 bases from V and 2 from J; bases not matched to a gene: 8. The CDR3 here is CASSPGQEANYGYTF. The CDR3 bases are TGTGCCAGCAGCCCAGGACAGGAGGCGAACTATGGCTACACCTTC.

The V call is TRBV7-6, the J call TRBJ2-3, with 10 positions matching TRBD2. Germline V gene data show CDR1 as SGHVS and CDR2 as FNYEAQ. The CDR3 runs 15 residues. V was pared by 5 bases and J by 2 bases, with 4 bases of the junction left unmatched. The CDR3 region has the DNA TGTGCCAGCAGCCTCAGCGGGGGGGACACAGATACGCAGTATTTT. Its translation: CASSLSGGDTDTQYF.

The chain recombines TRBV27 with TRBJ2-2; D not resolved. This CDR3 spans 14 amino acids. V gave up 5 bases and J gave up 2 bases, with 9 bases separating them. The germline gives CDR1 MNHEY, CDR2 SMNVEV (reference sequence). CDR3 nucleotides: TGTGCCAGCAGTCACGTGTACAACACCGGGGAGCTGTTTTTT. It specifies CASSHVYNTGELFF.

This sequence joins TRBV9 and TRBJ2-2, with 10 bases aligning to TRBD2. Germline CDR1 is SGDLS and CDR2 is YYNGEE. J gave up 2 bases and V 4 bases, and 5 bases lay outside the gene matches. This CDR3 has 16 amino acids. The CDR3 loop is CASSTRTSGNTGELFF. CDR3 bases: TGTGCCAGCAGCACTCGGACTAGCGGAAACACCGGGGAGCTGTTTTTT.

The chain carries TRBV28 and TRBJ1-6; the D is unclear. The CDR3 sequence is 16 residues long. V was shortened by 1 base and J by 2 bases, with 9 bases between the two germline ends. Germline-derived CDR1 and CDR2 are MDHEN and SYDVKM. CDR3 region: CASSLSSVPYNSPLHF. DNA of the CDR3: TGTGCCAGCAGTTTATCGTCGGTCCCCTATAATTCACCCCTCCACTTT.

The chain recombines TRBV28 with TRBJ2-1, with 9 bases aligning to TRBD2. V lost 3 bases and J lost 8; bases outside the gene matches: 8. Germline V gene lookup returns CDR1 MDHEN and CDR2 SYDVKM. The CDR3 is 15 residues long. In DNA form, the CDR3 reads TGTGCCAGCAGTTTTGTAGGCGGGGGGGCCCATGAGCAGTTCTTC. As protein: CASSFVGGGAHEQFF.